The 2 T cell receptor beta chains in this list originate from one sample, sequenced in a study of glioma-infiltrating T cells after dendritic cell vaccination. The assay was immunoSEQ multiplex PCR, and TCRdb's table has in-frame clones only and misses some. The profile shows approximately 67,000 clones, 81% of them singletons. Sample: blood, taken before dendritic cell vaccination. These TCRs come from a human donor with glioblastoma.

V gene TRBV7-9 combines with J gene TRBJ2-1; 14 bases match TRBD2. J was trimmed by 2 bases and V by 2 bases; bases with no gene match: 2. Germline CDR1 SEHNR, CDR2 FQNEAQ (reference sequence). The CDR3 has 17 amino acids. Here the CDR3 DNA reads TGTGCCAGCAGCTTACGACTAGCGGGGGGGCCCTACAATGAGCAGTTCTTC. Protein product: CASSLRLAGGPYNEQFF.

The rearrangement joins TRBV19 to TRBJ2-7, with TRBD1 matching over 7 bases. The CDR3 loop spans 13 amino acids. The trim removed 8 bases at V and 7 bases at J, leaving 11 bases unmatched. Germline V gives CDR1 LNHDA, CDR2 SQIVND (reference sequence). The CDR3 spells CASGTNTGVEQYF. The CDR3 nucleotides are TGTGCCAGTGGCACAAATACAGGGGTTGAGCAGTACTTC.